This T cell receptor beta chain was documented in a study of T cell responses to AZD1222 COVID-19 vaccine. Study-wide findings and caveats: CD4 TCRs covered the whole spike, strongest at regions 160-218 and 743-854.

Measured with immunoSEQ multiplex PCR; TCRdb has only the in-frame clones, and not every one. Of about 150,000 clones detected, roughly 90% appear once; the ten largest clones hold around 3.3%. Germline loops: CDR1 SGDLS, CDR2 YYNGEE. Germline trimming cut 3 bases from V and 6 bases from J; bases unmatched to any gene: 7. CDR3 length: 14 amino acids. This clone was recorded only once. The antigen remains undetermined. This sequence joins TRBV9 and TRBJ1-1, with 8 bases identical to TRBD1. This TCR was sampled from an adult who received the AZD1222 COVID-19 vaccine. Specimen: peripheral blood, collected 28 days after the second AZD1222 dose. The CDR3 reads CASSAWTGRSEAFF. CDR3 sequence (DNA): TGTGCCAGCAGCGCGTGGACAGGGAGGTCTGAAGCTTTCTTT.